This is a list of T cell receptor beta chains from one sample in a study of CD8+CD57+ T cells in acquired aplastic anemia. TCRdb recomputed calls from the reads with MiXCR, one row per CDR3 protein. In the table there are 450,000 to 600,000 distinct CDR3 sequences, around 30% of which are singletons. Sequencing was carried out using sorted CD4+, CD8+, or CD8+CD57+ T cells (not recorded which) from PBMCs. Receptors originate from a human donor with aplastic anemia. Each CDR3 is given with its conserved first and last residue. The order of the fields is D gene, J gene, clone size, V gene, CDR3 protein, CDR3 DNA. The D gene is left open where the match is weak. Rows may omit the clone size; those that give it use once, few, many or a size class.

d_gene: NA
j_gene: TRBJ1-1
abundance: NA
v_gene: TRBV5-8
CDR3aa: CASSLVQGNTEAFF
CDR3nt: TGTGCCAGCAGCTTGGTACAGGGGAACACTGAAGCTTTCTTT

d_gene: TRBD1
j_gene: TRBJ2-3
abundance: many
v_gene: TRBV19
CDR3aa: CASSTPTGGSTDTQYF
CDR3nt: TGTGCCAGTAGTACTCCGACAGGGGGAAGCACAGATACGCAGTATTTT

d_gene: NA
j_gene: TRBJ1-1
abundance: NA
v_gene: TRBV30
CDR3aa: CAWNVKGGNTEAFF
CDR3nt: TGTGCCTGGAACGTTAAGGGCGGGAACACTGAAGCTTTCTTT

d_gene: TRBD2
j_gene: TRBJ2-5
abundance: many
v_gene: TRBV19
CDR3aa: CASSIDGGRGAQYF
CDR3nt: TGTGCCAGTAGTATAGACGGCGGGAGGGGGGCCCAGTACTTC

d_gene: TRBD2
j_gene: TRBJ2-7
abundance: NA
v_gene: TRBV2
CDR3aa: CASSVTSGEAYEQYF
CDR3nt: TGTGCCAGCAGTGTTACTAGCGGGGAAGCCTACGAGCAGTACTTC

d_gene: TRBD1
j_gene: TRBJ2-7
abundance: NA
v_gene: TRBV19
CDR3aa: CASSADRGYHEQYF
CDR3nt: TGTGCCAGTAGTGCGGACAGGGGCTACCACGAGCAGTACTTC

d_gene: TRBD1
j_gene: TRBJ1-2
abundance: NA
v_gene: TRBV5-5
CDR3aa: CASSPGGFSGYTF
CDR3nt: TGTGCCAGCTCACCAGGGGGGTTTAGTGGCTACACCTTC

d_gene: NA
j_gene: TRBJ2-5
abundance: NA
v_gene: TRBV9
CDR3aa: CASSVESSGETQYF
CDR3nt: TGTGCCAGCAGCGTAGAAAGCAGCGGGGAGACCCAGTACTTC

d_gene: TRBD1
j_gene: TRBJ1-5
abundance: NA
v_gene: TRBV5-6
CDR3aa: CASSYGTGASRGNQPQHF
CDR3nt: TGTGCCAGCAGCTATGGGACAGGGGCATCGAGGGGCAATCAGCCCCAGCATTTT

d_gene: TRBD2
j_gene: TRBJ2-3
abundance: NA
v_gene: TRBV2
CDR3aa: CASCGGRGSTDTQYF
CDR3nt: TGTGCCAGCTGCGGGGGGAGGGGGAGCACAGATACGCAGTATTTT

d_gene: NA
j_gene: TRBJ2-1
abundance: many
v_gene: TRBV7-7
CDR3aa: CASSSSGNEQFF
CDR3nt: TGTGCTAGCAGCTCGAGCGGCAATGAGCAGTTCTTC

d_gene: NA
j_gene: TRBJ1-2
abundance: NA
v_gene: TRBV5-6
CDR3aa: CASSSERGFYGYTF
CDR3nt: TGTGCCAGCAGCTCGGAGAGGGGTTTCTATGGCTACACCTTC

d_gene: TRBD1
j_gene: TRBJ1-3
abundance: NA
v_gene: TRBV7-3
CDR3aa: CASRTGQGRDTIYF
CDR3nt: TGTGCCAGCAGAACGGGACAGGGCAGGGACACCATATATTTT

d_gene: NA
j_gene: TRBJ2-2
abundance: many
v_gene: TRBV19
CDR3aa: CASSRTVRTGELFF
CDR3nt: TGTGCCAGTAGTCGGACAGTTCGTACCGGGGAGCTGTTTTTT

d_gene: NA
j_gene: TRBJ1-2
abundance: many
v_gene: TRBV10-3
CDR3aa: CAISEGRGPSYGYTF
CDR3nt: TGTGCCATCAGTGAGGGCAGGGGCCCTTCCTATGGCTACACCTTC

d_gene: NA
j_gene: TRBJ1-2
abundance: NA
v_gene: TRBV3-1
CDR3aa: CASSHPYEGRGYTF
CDR3nt: TGTGCCAGCAGCCACCCGTATGAGGGTCGTGGCTACACCTTC

d_gene: TRBD2
j_gene: TRBJ2-5
abundance: NA
v_gene: TRBV5-1
CDR3aa: CASSLGLAGGWETQYF
CDR3nt: TGCGCCAGCAGCTTGGGACTAGCGGGAGGTTGGGAGACCCAGTACTTC

d_gene: NA
j_gene: TRBJ2-7
abundance: NA
v_gene: TRBV28
CDR3aa: CASSSRSDYSYEQYF
CDR3nt: TGTGCCAGCAGTTCTAGATCGGACTACTCCTACGAGCAGTACTTC

d_gene: NA
j_gene: TRBJ1-2
abundance: NA
v_gene: TRBV12-3/TRBV12-4
CDR3aa: CASSLVSGGSGYTF
CDR3nt: TGTGCCAGCAGTTTAGTATCCGGGGGTTCTGGCTACACCTTC

d_gene: TRBD1
j_gene: TRBJ2-7
abundance: many
v_gene: TRBV7-9
CDR3aa: CASSLGGTGFGEQYF
CDR3nt: TGTGCCAGCAGCTTAGGCGGGACAGGGTTCGGCGAGCAGTACTTC

d_gene: NA
j_gene: TRBJ2-4
abundance: many
v_gene: TRBV2
CDR3aa: CASREGLAKNIQYF
CDR3nt: TGTGCCAGCAGGGAGGGACTAGCCAAAAACATTCAGTACTTC

d_gene: TRBD1
j_gene: TRBJ2-1
abundance: NA
v_gene: TRBV20-1
CDR3aa: CSAPPQGAKATNEQFF
CDR3nt: TGCAGTGCTCCTCCACAGGGGGCGAAAGCAACCAATGAGCAGTTCTTC

d_gene: TRBD1
j_gene: TRBJ1-2
abundance: many
v_gene: TRBV20-1
CDR3aa: CSAEDRGVYGYTF
CDR3nt: TGCAGTGCTGAGGACAGGGGAGTCTATGGCTACACCTTC

d_gene: TRBD1
j_gene: TRBJ1-5
abundance: NA
v_gene: TRBV28
CDR3aa: CASSYMDRADQPQHF
CDR3nt: TGTGCCAGCAGTTACATGGACAGGGCCGATCAGCCCCAGCATTTT

d_gene: NA
j_gene: TRBJ1-2
abundance: NA
v_gene: TRBV6-2/TRBV6-3
CDR3aa: CASNQGAYGYTF
CDR3nt: TGTGCCAGCAACCAGGGAGCCTATGGCTACACCTTC

d_gene: NA
j_gene: TRBJ1-2
abundance: many
v_gene: TRBV9
CDR3aa: CASSVGAQYGYTF
CDR3nt: TGTGCCAGCAGCGTGGGGGCGCAGTATGGCTACACCTTC

d_gene: NA
j_gene: TRBJ1-2
abundance: many
v_gene: TRBV7-2
CDR3aa: CASSFGSNYGYTF
CDR3nt: TGTGCCAGCAGCTTTGGGTCAAACTATGGCTACACCTTC

d_gene: TRBD2
j_gene: TRBJ2-1
abundance: many
v_gene: TRBV7-2
CDR3aa: CASSLARGSGSYNEQFF
CDR3nt: TGTGCCAGCAGCTTAGCGCGGGGTAGCGGGTCCTACAATGAGCAGTTCTTC

d_gene: NA
j_gene: TRBJ1-3
abundance: NA
v_gene: TRBV7-2
CDR3aa: CASSLAVSGFGNTIYF
CDR3nt: TGTGCCAGCAGCTTAGCAGTATCAGGGTTCGGAAACACCATATATTTT

d_gene: NA
j_gene: TRBJ2-7
abundance: few
v_gene: TRBV12-5
CDR3aa: CASGLVISPEQYF
CDR3nt: TGTGCTAGTGGTTTGGTGATCAGTCCCGAGCAGTACTTC

d_gene: TRBD2
j_gene: TRBJ2-7
abundance: many
v_gene: TRBV2
CDR3aa: CASSDLRLAGVEQYF
CDR3nt: TGTGCCAGCAGTGATTTACGCCTAGCGGGAGTCGAGCAGTACTTC

d_gene: TRBD2
j_gene: TRBJ2-7
abundance: NA
v_gene: TRBV7-2
CDR3aa: CASSSPGLGAYEQYF
CDR3nt: TGTGCCAGCAGTTCCCCGGGACTAGGGGCCTACGAGCAGTACTTC

d_gene: TRBD2
j_gene: TRBJ2-4
abundance: few
v_gene: TRBV6-1
CDR3aa: CASQMSGTRRNIQYF
CDR3nt: TGTGCCAGCCAGATGAGCGGGACCAGGAGGAACATTCAGTACTTC

d_gene: NA
j_gene: TRBJ2-3
abundance: many
v_gene: TRBV24-1
CDR3aa: CATSDSEATQYF
CDR3nt: TGTGCCACCAGTGATTCGGAGGCTACGCAGTATTTT

d_gene: NA
j_gene: TRBJ1-2
abundance: many
v_gene: TRBV19
CDR3aa: CASSTEVGGFYGYTF
CDR3nt: TGTGCCAGTAGTACCGAGGTGGGGGGCTTCTATGGCTACACCTTC

d_gene: TRBD2
j_gene: TRBJ2-1
abundance: NA
v_gene: TRBV15
CDR3aa: CATRAGTTYNEQFF
CDR3nt: TGTGCCACCAGAGCCGGGACTACCTACAATGAGCAGTTCTTC

d_gene: NA
j_gene: TRBJ2-6
abundance: NA
v_gene: TRBV11-1
CDR3aa: CASSFKLGTPTGANVLTF
CDR3nt: TGTGCCAGCAGCTTCAAGCTAGGGACCCCTACCGGGGCCAACGTCCTGACTTTC

d_gene: TRBD1
j_gene: TRBJ1-3
abundance: few
v_gene: TRBV4-3
CDR3aa: CASSHTQGDGNTIYF
CDR3nt: TGCGCCAGCAGCCATACACAGGGGGACGGAAACACCATATATTTT

d_gene: TRBD1
j_gene: TRBJ2-7
abundance: few
v_gene: TRBV5-1
CDR3aa: CASSLGLDRKTYEQYF
CDR3nt: TGCGCCAGCAGCTTGGGATTGGACAGGAAAACCTACGAGCAGTACTTC

d_gene: NA
j_gene: TRBJ1-5
abundance: many
v_gene: TRBV2
CDR3aa: CASSEGGHSNQPQHF
CDR3nt: TGTGCCAGCAGTGAAGGGGGTCATAGCAATCAGCCCCAGCATTTT

d_gene: TRBD2
j_gene: TRBJ2-7
abundance: NA
v_gene: TRBV19
CDR3aa: CASSGTWAWEQYF
CDR3nt: TGTGCCAGCAGCGGGACCTGGGCTTGGGAGCAGTACTTC

d_gene: NA
j_gene: TRBJ1-2
abundance: NA
v_gene: TRBV7-2
CDR3aa: CASSRNWEGYTF
CDR3nt: TGTGCCAGCAGTCGTAACTGGGAAGGCTACACCTTC

d_gene: NA
j_gene: TRBJ1-1
abundance: NA
v_gene: TRBV5-1
CDR3aa: CASGVVNTEAFF
CDR3nt: TGCGCCAGTGGGGTGGTGAACACTGAAGCTTTCTTT

d_gene: NA
j_gene: TRBJ1-3
abundance: many
v_gene: TRBV15
CDR3aa: CATSRAWGKNTIYF
CDR3nt: TGTGCCACCAGCAGAGCTTGGGGGAAGAACACCATATATTTT

d_gene: NA
j_gene: TRBJ2-5
abundance: few
v_gene: TRBV7-9
CDR3aa: CASSHDRSTQYF
CDR3nt: TGTGCCAGCAGCCACGACAGGTCGACCCAGTACTTC

d_gene: NA
j_gene: TRBJ2-7
abundance: many
v_gene: TRBV29-1
CDR3aa: CSTLGEVYEQYF
CDR3nt: TGCAGCACCCTCGGAGAGGTTTACGAGCAGTACTTC

d_gene: NA
j_gene: TRBJ2-7
abundance: many
v_gene: TRBV14
CDR3aa: CASSHGSYEQYF
CDR3nt: TGTGCCAGCAGCCACGGCTCCTACGAGCAGTACTTC

d_gene: NA
j_gene: TRBJ2-7
abundance: few
v_gene: TRBV5-6
CDR3aa: CASSQRQLSNYEQYF
CDR3nt: TGTGCCAGCAGCCAGAGACAGCTCTCTAACTACGAGCAGTACTTC

d_gene: TRBD2
j_gene: TRBJ2-7
abundance: many
v_gene: TRBV10-3
CDR3aa: CAIRTSGSGVWEQYF
CDR3nt: TGTGCCATCAGGACTAGCGGGAGCGGTGTGTGGGAGCAGTACTTC

d_gene: NA
j_gene: TRBJ2-7
abundance: NA
v_gene: TRBV10-3
CDR3aa: CASSRTRTLTGYEQYF
CDR3nt: TGTGCCAGCAGTCGAACCCGGACCCTGACGGGGTACGAGCAGTACTTC

d_gene: NA
j_gene: TRBJ1-1
abundance: NA
v_gene: TRBV12-3/TRBV12-4
CDR3aa: CASSFARNTEAFF
CDR3nt: TGTGCCAGCAGTTTCGCCCGGAACACTGAAGCTTTCTTT

d_gene: TRBD2
j_gene: TRBJ2-3
abundance: many
v_gene: TRBV20-1
CDR3aa: CSAIRSGRTDTQYF
CDR3nt: TGCAGTGCTATCCGTAGCGGGAGGACAGATACGCAGTATTTT

d_gene: NA
j_gene: TRBJ1-6
abundance: many
v_gene: TRBV2
CDR3aa: CASSDGFYNSPLHF
CDR3nt: TGTGCCAGCAGTGATGGGTTCTATAATTCACCCCTCCACTTT